This T cell receptor (beta chain) emerged from a study of Ad26.COV2.S vaccination and SARS-CoV-2 variants. The CDR3 is made up of 14 amino acids. Germline CDR1 reads SGHNT; CDR2 reads YYREEE (reference sequence). V lost 2 bases and J 6 bases, leaving 12 bases between the germline ends. Indicated treatment: some 19 received Ad26.COV2.S at low or high dose, single or two shots; roughly five received placebo; per-sample allocation not given. After the first vaccine or placebo injection, samples were drawn on day 63. TCRdb's copy holds only in-frame clones and misses some; the assay was immunoSEQ multiplex PCR. Of over 300,000 clones in the sample, roughly 80% were seen once.

This clonotype originated in a person between 18 and 65 years old who received the Ad26.COV2.S COVID-19 vaccine or a placebo. The source was peripheral blood, collected in a trial of Ad26.COV2.S vaccine versus placebo. The chain joins TRBV5-4 to TRBJ2-1; no definite D call. CDR3 protein: CASSLGDQVNEQFF. The DNA for the CDR3 is TGTGCCAGCAGCTTAGGAGACCAGGTCAATGAGCAGTTCTTC.